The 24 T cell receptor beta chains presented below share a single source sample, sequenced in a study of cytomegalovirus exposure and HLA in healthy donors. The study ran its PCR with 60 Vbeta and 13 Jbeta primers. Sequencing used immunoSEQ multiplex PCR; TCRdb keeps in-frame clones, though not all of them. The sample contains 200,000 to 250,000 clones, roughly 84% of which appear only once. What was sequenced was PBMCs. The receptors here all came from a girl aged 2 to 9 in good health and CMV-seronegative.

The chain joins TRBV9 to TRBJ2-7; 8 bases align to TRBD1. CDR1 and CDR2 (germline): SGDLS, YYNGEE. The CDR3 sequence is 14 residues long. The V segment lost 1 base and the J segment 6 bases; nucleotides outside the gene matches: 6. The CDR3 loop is CASSVLRTGSEQYF. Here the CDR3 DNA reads TGTGCCAGCAGCGTACTTAGGACAGGGTCCGAGCAGTACTTC. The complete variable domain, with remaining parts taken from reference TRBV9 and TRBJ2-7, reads DSGVTQTPKHLITATGQRVTLRCSPRSGDLSVYWYQQSLDQGLQFLIQYYNGEERAKGNILERFSAQQFPDLHSELNLSSLELGDSALYFCASSVLRTGSEQYFGPGTRLTVT.

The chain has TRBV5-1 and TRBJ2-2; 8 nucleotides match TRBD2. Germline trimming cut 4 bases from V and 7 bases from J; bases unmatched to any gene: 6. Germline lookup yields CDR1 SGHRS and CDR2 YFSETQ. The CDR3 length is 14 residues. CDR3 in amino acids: CASSPSGGGGELFF. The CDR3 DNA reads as TGCGCCAGCAGCCCAAGCGGGGGCGGCGGGGAGCTGTTTTTT.

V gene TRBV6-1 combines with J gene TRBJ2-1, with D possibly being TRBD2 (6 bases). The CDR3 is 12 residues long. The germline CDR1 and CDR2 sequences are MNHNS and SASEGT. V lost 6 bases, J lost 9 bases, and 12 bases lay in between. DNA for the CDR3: TGTGCCAGCAGCGAGACTAGGGGTGAGCAGTTCTTC. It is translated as CASSETRGEQFF.

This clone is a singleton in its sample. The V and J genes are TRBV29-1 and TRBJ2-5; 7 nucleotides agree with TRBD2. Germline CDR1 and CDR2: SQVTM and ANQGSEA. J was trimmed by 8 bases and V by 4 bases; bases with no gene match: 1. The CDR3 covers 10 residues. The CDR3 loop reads CSVGGGTQYF. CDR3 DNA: TGCAGCGTTGGGGGGGGTACCCAGTACTTC. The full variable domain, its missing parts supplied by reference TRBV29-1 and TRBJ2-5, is SAVISQKPSRDICQRGTSLTIQCQVDSQVTMMFWYRQQPGQSLTLIATANQGSEATYESGFVIDKFPISRPNLTFSTLTVSNMSPEDSSIYLCSVGGGTQYFGPGTRLLVL.

CDR3 sequence (DNA): TGTGCCTGGAGTTTGACAGCAGTACAGCCCCAGCATTTT. This encodes CAWSLTAVQPQHF. The gene calls are TRBV30 and TRBJ1-5; D is perhaps TRBD1 (5 bases). CDR1 and CDR2 (germline): GTSNPN, SVGIG (reference sequence). Deletions cut 2 bases from V and 7 bases from J, with 12 bases between. This CDR3 has 13 residues. Full variable domain (outside the CDR3, taken from reference TRBV30 and TRBJ1-5): SQTIHQWPATLVQPVGSPLSLECTVEGTSNPNLYWYRQAAGRGLQLLFYSVGIGQISSEVPQNLSASRPQDRQFILSSKKLLLSDSGFYLCAWSLTAVQPQHFGDGTRLSIL.

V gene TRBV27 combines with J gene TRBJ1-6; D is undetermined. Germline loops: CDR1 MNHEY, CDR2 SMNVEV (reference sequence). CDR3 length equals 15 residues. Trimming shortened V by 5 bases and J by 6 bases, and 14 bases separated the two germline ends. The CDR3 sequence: CASSIPPGVNSPLHF. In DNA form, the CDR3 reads TGTGCCAGCAGTATCCCACCGGGAGTTAATTCACCCCTCCACTTT.

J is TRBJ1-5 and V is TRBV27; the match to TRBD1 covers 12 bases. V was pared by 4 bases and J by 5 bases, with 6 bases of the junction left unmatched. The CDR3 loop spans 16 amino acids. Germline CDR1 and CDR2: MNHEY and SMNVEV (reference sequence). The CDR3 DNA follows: TGTGCCAGCAGTTCCCGGGACAGGGGGCCATATCAGCCCCAGCATTTT. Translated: CASSSRDRGPYQPQHF.

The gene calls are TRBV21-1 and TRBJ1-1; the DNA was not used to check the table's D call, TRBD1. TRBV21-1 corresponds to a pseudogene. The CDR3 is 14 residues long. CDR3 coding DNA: TGTGCCAGTGAGACCGGACATTTGAACACTGAAGCTTTCTTT. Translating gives CASETGHLNTEAFF.

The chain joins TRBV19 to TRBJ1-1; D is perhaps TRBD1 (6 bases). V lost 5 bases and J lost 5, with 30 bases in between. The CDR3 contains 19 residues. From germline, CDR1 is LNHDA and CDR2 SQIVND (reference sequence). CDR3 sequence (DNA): TGTGCCAGTAGTCCTCAGGGGCGGAACCGTAAGGGGCCAAGGACTGAAGCTTTCTTT. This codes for CASSPQGRNRKGPRTEAFF. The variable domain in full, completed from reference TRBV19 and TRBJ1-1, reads DGGITQSPKYLFRKEGQNVTLSCEQNLNHDAMYWYRQDPGQGLRLIYYSQIVNDFQKGDIAEGYSVSREKKESFPLTVTSAQKNPTAFYLCASSPQGRNRKGPRTEAFFGQGTRLTVV.

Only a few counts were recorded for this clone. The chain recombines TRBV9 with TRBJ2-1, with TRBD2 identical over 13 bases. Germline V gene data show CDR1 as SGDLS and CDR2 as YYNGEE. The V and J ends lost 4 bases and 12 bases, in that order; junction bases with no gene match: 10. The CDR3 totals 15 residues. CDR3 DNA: TGTGCCAGCAGCCCACAGACTAGCGGGGGGCTGGGGCAGTTCTTC. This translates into CASSPQTSGGLGQFF. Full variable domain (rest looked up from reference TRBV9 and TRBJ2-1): DSGVTQTPKHLITATGQRVTLRCSPRSGDLSVYWYQQSLDQGLQFLIQYYNGEERAKGNILERFSAQQFPDLHSELNLSSLELGDSALYFCASSPQTSGGLGQFFGPGTRLTVL.

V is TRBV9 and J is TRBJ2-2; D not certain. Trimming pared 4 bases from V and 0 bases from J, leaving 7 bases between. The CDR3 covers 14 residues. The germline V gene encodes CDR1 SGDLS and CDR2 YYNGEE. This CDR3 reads CASSSSANTGELFF. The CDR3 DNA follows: TGTGCCAGCAGCTCGAGTGCGAACACCGGGGAGCTGTTTTTT.

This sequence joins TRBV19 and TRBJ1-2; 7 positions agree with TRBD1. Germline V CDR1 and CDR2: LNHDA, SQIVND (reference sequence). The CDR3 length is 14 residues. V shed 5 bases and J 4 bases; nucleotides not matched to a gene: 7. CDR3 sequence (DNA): TGTGCCAGTAGTCACGGACAGGAGCGCTATGGCTACACCTTC. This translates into CASSHGQERYGYTF.

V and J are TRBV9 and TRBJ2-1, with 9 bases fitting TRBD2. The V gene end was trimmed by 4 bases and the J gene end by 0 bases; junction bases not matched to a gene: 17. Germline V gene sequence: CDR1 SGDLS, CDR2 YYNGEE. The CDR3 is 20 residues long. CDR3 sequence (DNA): TGTGCCAGCAGCCCTCGGACTAGCGCGATCACTCGGAGCTCCTACAATGAGCAGTTCTTC. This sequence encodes CASSPRTSAITRSSYNEQFF.

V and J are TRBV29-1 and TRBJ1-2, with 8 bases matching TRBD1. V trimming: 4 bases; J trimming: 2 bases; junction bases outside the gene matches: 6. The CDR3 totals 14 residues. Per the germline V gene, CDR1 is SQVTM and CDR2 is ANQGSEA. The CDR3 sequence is CSVGTGRPNYGYTF. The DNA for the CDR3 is TGCAGCGTTGGGACAGGGAGGCCCAACTATGGCTACACCTTC.

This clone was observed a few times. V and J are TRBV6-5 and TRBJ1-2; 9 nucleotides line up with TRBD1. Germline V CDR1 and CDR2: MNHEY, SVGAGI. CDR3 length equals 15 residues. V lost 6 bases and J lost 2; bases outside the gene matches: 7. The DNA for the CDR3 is TGTGCCAGCAGCCCAGACAGGGGGAAGAACTATGGCTACACCTTC. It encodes CASSPDRGKNYGYTF.

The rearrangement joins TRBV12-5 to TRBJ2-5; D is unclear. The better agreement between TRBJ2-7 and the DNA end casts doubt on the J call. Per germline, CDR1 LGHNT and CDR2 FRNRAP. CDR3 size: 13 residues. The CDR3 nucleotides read TGTGCTAGTGGTTTCCGCGTTCCCCACGAGCAGTACTTC. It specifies CASGFRVPHEQYF.

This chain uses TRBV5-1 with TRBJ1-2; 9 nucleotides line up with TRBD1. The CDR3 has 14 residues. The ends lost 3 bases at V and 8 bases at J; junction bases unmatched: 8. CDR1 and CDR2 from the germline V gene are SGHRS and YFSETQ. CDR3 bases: TGCGCCAGCAGCTCGCCGGGACAGGGTAGCGGCTACACCTTC. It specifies CASSSPGQGSGYTF.

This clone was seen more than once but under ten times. Here the CDR3 reads CASGGLAGAQRTDTQYF. In DNA form, the CDR3 reads TGTGCCAGCGGCGGACTAGCGGGGGCGCAGAGGACAGATACGCAGTATTTT. The V gene is TRBV13, the J gene TRBJ2-3; 13 bases match TRBD2. Germline assignment: CDR1 PRHDT and CDR2 FYEKMQ (reference sequence). V lost 8 bases, J lost 3 bases, and 11 bases stayed unmatched. This CDR3 region has 17 residues.

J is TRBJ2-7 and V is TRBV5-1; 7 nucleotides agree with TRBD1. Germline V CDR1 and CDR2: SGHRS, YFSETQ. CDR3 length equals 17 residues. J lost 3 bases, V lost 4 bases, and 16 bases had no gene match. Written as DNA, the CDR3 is TGCGCCAGCAGCCCGGCGGTCCCCGGGACAGCGCGCTACGAGCAGTACTTC. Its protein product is CASSPAVPGTARYEQYF.

CDR3 region: CASSPEVAGGVETQYF. The CDR3 region has the DNA TGTGCCAGCTCACCAGAAGTTGCGGGAGGAGTGGAGACCCAGTACTTC. The chain carries TRBV18 and TRBJ2-5, with 8 bases that match TRBD2. Germline V gene sequence: CDR1 KGHSH, CDR2 LQKENI. V lost 2 bases and J lost 5; bases outside the gene matches: 10. This CDR3 comprises 16 residues.

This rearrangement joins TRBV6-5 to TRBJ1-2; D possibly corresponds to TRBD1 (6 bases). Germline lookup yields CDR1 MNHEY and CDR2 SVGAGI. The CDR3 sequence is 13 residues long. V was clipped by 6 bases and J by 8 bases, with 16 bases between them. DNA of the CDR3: TGTGCCAGCAGCTTAGGACAGACGTCCGGCTACACCTTC. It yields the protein CASSLGQTSGYTF.

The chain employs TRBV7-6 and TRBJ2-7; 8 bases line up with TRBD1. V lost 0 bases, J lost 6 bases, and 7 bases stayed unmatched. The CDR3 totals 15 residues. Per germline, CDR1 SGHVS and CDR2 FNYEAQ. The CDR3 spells CASSLARRGLGEQYF. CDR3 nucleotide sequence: TGTGCCAGCAGCTTAGCGCGCAGGGGGCTCGGCGAGCAGTACTTC.

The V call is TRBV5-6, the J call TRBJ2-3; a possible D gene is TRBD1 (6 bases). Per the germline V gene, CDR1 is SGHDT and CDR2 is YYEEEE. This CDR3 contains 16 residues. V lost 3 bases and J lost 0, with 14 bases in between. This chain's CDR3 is CASSSPGHSSTDTQYF. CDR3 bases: TGTGCCAGCAGCTCGCCGGGACACTCTAGCACAGATACGCAGTATTTT.

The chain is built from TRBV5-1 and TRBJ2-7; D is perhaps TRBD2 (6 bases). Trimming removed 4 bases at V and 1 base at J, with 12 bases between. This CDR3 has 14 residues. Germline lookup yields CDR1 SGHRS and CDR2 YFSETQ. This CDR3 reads CASSKGLLSYEQYF. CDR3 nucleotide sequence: TGCGCCAGCAGCAAGGGACTTCTATCCTACGAGCAGTACTTC. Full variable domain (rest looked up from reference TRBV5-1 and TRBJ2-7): KAGVTQTPRYLIKTRGQQVTLSCSPISGHRSVSWYQQTPGQGLQFLFEYFSETQRNKGNFPGRFSGRQFSNSRSEMNVSTLELGDSALYLCASSKGLLSYEQYFGPGTRLTVT.